These T cell receptor beta chains were read from a single sample in a study of radiotherapy plus CTLA-4 blockade in lung cancer. This table comes from immunoSEQ multiplex PCR, and its TCRdb copy is limited to in-frame clones, with some not included. This sample yields 90,000 to 150,000 clones, of which 75% to 80% are seen a single time; over 4% belongs to the top ten. This specimen consisted of peripheral blood, obtained from a patient treated with radiotherapy plus ipilimumab. The receptors come from a human donor with non-small cell lung cancer who had a partial response to radiotherapy plus ipilimumab. CDR3s include the opening cysteine and the closing phenylalanine or tryptophan. D genes are given only for firm matches. A row's size may be missing; if present it is once, few, many or a size class.

d_call,clone_size,v_call,j_call,cdr3_aa,cdr3_nt
TRBD2,-,TRBV30,TRBJ2-2,CARMGPAGGGTGELFF,TGTGCGCGGATGGGCCCCGCGGGAGGCGGGACCGGGGAGCTGTTTTTT
TRBD1,-,TRBV10-3,TRBJ2-7,CAISKYGTGDEQYF,TGTGCCATCAGTAAATACGGGACAGGGGACGAGCAGTACTTC
-,-,TRBV9,TRBJ2-6,CASTPGAGANVLTF,TGTGCCAGCACCCCAGGGGCTGGGGCCAACGTCCTGACTTTC
-,-,TRBV28,TRBJ2-3,CASRGGMTDTQYF,TGTGCCAGCAGGGGGGGTATGACAGATACGCAGTATTTT
TRBD1,-,TRBV10-2,TRBJ1-5,CASSEWQGGQPQHF,TGCGCCAGCAGTGAGTGGCAGGGGGGACAGCCCCAGCATTTT
TRBD2,many,TRBV28,TRBJ2-6,CASSFAGDPSGANVLTF,TGTGCCAGCAGTTTTGCGGGGGACCCCTCTGGGGCCAACGTCCTGACTTTC
-,few,TRBV28,TRBJ2-3,CASSFQGSTDTQYF,TGTGCCAGCAGTTTCCAGGGAAGCACAGATACGCAGTATTTT
-,-,TRBV6-5,TRBJ1-2,CASSYSWRDPFYGYTF,TGTGCCAGCAGTTACTCGTGGAGGGACCCCTTCTATGGCTACACCTTC
-,-,TRBV4-1,TRBJ1-5,CASSPTDSAGSNQPQHF,TGCGCCAGCAGCCCGACGGACAGCGCCGGTAGCAATCAGCCCCAGCATTTT
TRBD2,-,TRBV10-1,TRBJ2-5,CASSESLGTSGHQETQYF,TGCGCCAGCAGTGAGTCCTTGGGGACTAGCGGACACCAAGAGACCCAGTACTTC
TRBD1,-,TRBV2,TRBJ1-5,CASMGDRIHQPQHF,TGTGCCAGCATGGGGGACAGGATTCATCAGCCCCAGCATTTT
-,-,TRBV19,TRBJ1-2,CASVFRKGLPGPSTF,TGTGCCAGTGTTTTCAGAAAAGGTCTCCCAGGTCCTTCCACCTTC
-,-,TRBV28,TRBJ2-7,CASSSTWTVPYEQYF,TGTGCCAGCAGTTCCACCTGGACAGTCCCCTACGAGCAGTACTTC
TRBD2,-,TRBV7-9,TRBJ2-2,CASSPDPLAGGPTGELFF,TGTGCCAGCAGCCCCGACCCACTAGCGGGAGGGCCCACCGGGGAGCTGTTTTTT
TRBD1,few,TRBV7-8,TRBJ1-2,CASSLEGAGGYTF,TGTGCCAGCAGCTTAGAGGGGGCGGGGGGCTACACCTTC
TRBD2,-,TRBV7-2,TRBJ2-3,CASSPRGDGGVTDTQYF,TGTGCCAGCAGCCCGAGGGGAGACGGGGGGGTCACAGATACGCAGTATTTT